This T cell receptor beta chain derives from a study of cytomegalovirus exposure and HLA in healthy donors. The table came from immunoSEQ multiplex PCR; TCRdb's copy has only in-frame clones and leaves some out. The repertoire consists of about 50,000 clones, with 85% to 95% occurring once and the leading ten covering 1.5% to 2%. As to this clone: Its specificity is not known.

Study outcomes and limitations: The TCR clusters that emerged in the first cohort tended, a later analysis found, to co-occur in the 110 or so validation repertoires. In vitro, a few CMV-associated chains proved specific for CMV antigens.

The V gene's germline CDR1 is MNHEY and CDR2 SVGAGI. The CDR3 has 14 residues. Trimming removed 7 bases from V and 5 bases from J, with 15 bases in between. The clonotype originates from a woman aged 18 to 35 in good health and CMV-seropositive. The J gene is TRBJ1-5, the V gene TRBV6-5; D perhaps matches TRBD1 (5 bases). The sequenced material came from PBMCs. CDR3 residues: CASTNGGPDQPQHF. In DNA, the CDR3 is TGTGCCAGCACCAACGGGGGTCCGGATCAGCCCCAGCATTTT.